This TCR beta chain was retrieved from a study of CD8+CD57+ T cells in acquired aplastic anemia. As for the study in general: Yields of DNA that came from sorted CD4+ and CD8+ cells averaged roughly 3.3 ug. Whole-study findings and limits: In common between the patients and the controls were around 29 CD8+ CDR3 sequences.

Researchers used genomic DNA as the template to profile TCR beta VDJ and CDR3. TCRdb reprocessed the reads via MiXCR and lists one record per CDR3 protein. The sample yields 200,000 or so distinct CDR3 sequences, around 47% seen once. This clonotype came up many times. No antigen is known for it. Trimming stripped 1 base from V and 2 bases from J, with 12 bases between. The CDR3 is 16 residues long. CDR1 and CDR2 from the germline V gene are LNHNV and YYDKDF (reference sequence). The sequenced patients had an expansion of CD8+CD57+ cells seen by flow cytometry. By the time of blood sampling, patients had still received no therapy.

The sequence came from a human donor with aplastic anemia. Sequencing was performed on sorted CD4+, CD8+, or CD8+CD57+ T cells (not recorded which) from PBMCs. V and J are TRBV15 and TRBJ1-5; tentative D call: TRBD1 (5 bases). The CDR3, as DNA: TGTGCCACCAGCAGAGGCGGCGGGGGAGGCAATCAGCCCCAGCATTTT. Protein: CATSRGGGGGNQPQHF.